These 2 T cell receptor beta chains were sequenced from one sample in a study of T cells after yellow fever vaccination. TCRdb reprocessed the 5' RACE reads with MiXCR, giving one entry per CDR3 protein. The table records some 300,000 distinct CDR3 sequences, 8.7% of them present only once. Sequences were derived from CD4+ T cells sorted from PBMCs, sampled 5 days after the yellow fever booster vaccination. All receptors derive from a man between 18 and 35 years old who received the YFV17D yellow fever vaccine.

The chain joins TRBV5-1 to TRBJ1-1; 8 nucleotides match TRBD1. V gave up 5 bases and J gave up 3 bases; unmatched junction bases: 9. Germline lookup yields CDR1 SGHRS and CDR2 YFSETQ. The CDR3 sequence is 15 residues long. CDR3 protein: CASRKVGQGDTEAFF. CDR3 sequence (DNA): TGCGCCAGCAGGAAGGTCGGACAGGGTGACACTGAAGCTTTCTTT.

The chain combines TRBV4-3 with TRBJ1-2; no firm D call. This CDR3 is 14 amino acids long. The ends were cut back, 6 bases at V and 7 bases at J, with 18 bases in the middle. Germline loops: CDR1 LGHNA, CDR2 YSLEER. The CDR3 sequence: CASSFATEYTGYTF. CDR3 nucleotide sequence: TGCGCCAGCAGTTTTGCGACGGAGTATACTGGCTACACCTTC.